This section outlines one T cell receptor beta chain sequence together with its context. The data were obtained in a study of shared clonotypes between healthy human individuals. TCRdb's table, derived via immunoSEQ multiplex PCR, lists solely in-frame clones and lacks some. The data show about a million clones, about 80% seen once. The V gene end was trimmed by 6 bases and the J gene end by 8 bases; junction bases not matched to a gene: 12. This CDR3 is 14 amino acids long. Germline loops: CDR1 MNHEY, CDR2 SVGAGI. The chain uses TRBV6-5 and TRBJ1-2, with 7 bases identical to TRBD1. Sequences were obtained from memory CD4+ T cells from PBMCs. The sample's subset: CD45RA-negative fraction. The receptor's source is a man between 18 and 29 years old in good health. Some clones in this sample may be carry-over from other donors' samples. In nucleotides, the CDR3 is TGTGCCAGCAGACCTCCCGACAGGGTTGGGGGCTACACCTTC. Encoded protein: CASRPPDRVGGYTF.